This T cell receptor beta chain was sequenced during a study of blood T cell repertoires in COVID-19. About the study: The United States, Italy and Spain were the sources of the acute and convalescent COVID-19 samples. The analysed material was cDNA or gDNA that came from T cells, B-cell-depleted T cells, or PBMCs.

CDR3 length: 14 residues. Germline assignment: CDR1 MNHEY and CDR2 SMNVEV (reference sequence). Deletions cut 5 bases from V and 12 bases from J, with 19 bases between. In the original workflow: Amplification from reference gene primers served as the basis for estimated nucleated cell counts. Profiled with immunoSEQ multiplex PCR; TCRdb holds only in-frame clones, not every one. That table is the source of V, J and clone size, and D and trimming were worked out from the DNA. The table shows about 47,000 clones, with roughly 91% occurring only once. The sequenced sample was peripheral blood. V usage is TRBV27 and J usage is TRBJ2-2; possibly TRBD2 for D (8 bases). This sequence originates from an elderly man with active or convalescent COVID-19. The chain's CDR3 is CASSTRQGLVKLFF. The CDR3, as DNA: TGTGCCAGCAGTACTAGACAGGGACTAGTGAAGCTGTTTTTT.